The next 13 T cell receptor beta chains were all read from a single sample in a study of blood T cell repertoires in COVID-19. The assay was immunoSEQ multiplex PCR, and TCRdb's table has in-frame clones only and misses some. The data show about 39,000 clones, with around nine tenths seen just once and around 2% held by the top ten. The sequenced material came from peripheral blood. Source of these receptors: a human donor in a cohort sampled during active COVID-19.

J is TRBJ1-2 and V is TRBV5-1; a weak D match, TRBD1 (6 bases). This CDR3 has 15 amino acids. V lost 4 bases to trimming and J lost 6 bases, with 19 bases between them. CDR1 and CDR2 (germline): SGHRS, YFSETQ. The CDR3 sequence: CASSPATGKGHGYTF. The DNA for the CDR3 is TGCGCCAGCAGCCCGGCTACAGGGAAGGGGCATGGCTACACCTTC.

The rearrangement links TRBV7-9 to TRBJ2-5; 9 nucleotides line up with TRBD1. The trim removed 10 bases at V and 5 bases at J, leaving 5 bases unmatched. This CDR3 region has 12 residues. Germline V lookup: CDR1 SEHNR, CDR2 FQNEAQ (reference sequence). The DNA of the CDR3 is TGTGCCACCCAGGGACAGGGTGAGACCCAGTACTTC. This encodes CATQGQGETQYF. Full variable domain (outside the CDR3, taken from reference TRBV7-9 and TRBJ2-5): DTGVSQNPRHKITKRGQNVTFRCDPISEHNRLYWYRQTLGQGPEFLTYFQNEAQLEKSRLLSDRFSAERPKGSFSTLEIQRTEQGDSAMYLCATQGQGETQYFGPGTRLLVL.

This chain connects TRBV15 to TRBJ1-2; D not certain. Trimming pared 5 bases from V and 0 bases from J, leaving 7 bases between. The CDR3 contains 13 residues. Germline V CDR1 and CDR2: LNHNV, YYDKDF (reference sequence). This chain's CDR3 is CATSQIANYGYTF. The CDR3, as DNA: TGTGCCACCAGCCAGATCGCTAACTATGGCTACACCTTC.

The sample holds a few counts of this clone. The chain combines TRBV15 with TRBJ2-2; TRBD1 matches at 7 bases. After removal of 5 bases from V and 7 bases from J, the junction contained 13 bases not matched to a gene. This CDR3 contains 16 residues. Germline lookup yields CDR1 LNHNV and CDR2 YYDKDF (reference sequence). The CDR3 loop is CATSPTRNRGRGELFF. As DNA, the CDR3 is TGTGCCACCAGCCCCACCCGGAACAGGGGACGCGGGGAGCTGTTTTTT.

This clone appeared once. The J gene is TRBJ1-6, the V gene TRBV6-6; no clear D gene. V was trimmed by 0 bases and J by 6 bases, leaving 12 bases between them. In germline, CDR1 is MNHNY, CDR2 SVGAGI (reference sequence). There are 16 residues in the CDR3. The CDR3 coding sequence is TGTGCCAGCAGTTACTCGGGAGGGAACTCTAATTCACCCCTCCACTTT. This encodes CASSYSGGNSNSPLHF.

The chain recombines TRBV27 with TRBJ1-1, with D unresolved. CDR1 is MNHEY and CDR2 is SMNVEV in the germline V gene (reference sequence). Trimming removed 7 bases from V and 0 bases from J, with 9 bases in between. The CDR3 covers 13 residues. CDR3 nucleotide sequence: TGTGCCAGCAAACAGCTTTTGAACACTGAAGCTTTCTTT. Amino acids: CASKQLLNTEAFF.

The V and J genes are TRBV6-1 and TRBJ1-6; D is possibly TRBD1 (6 bases). Germline values: CDR1 MNHNS, CDR2 SASEGT. CDR3 size: 17 residues. V gave up 1 base and J gave up 3 bases, with 13 bases separating them. The CDR3 region has the DNA TGTGCCAGCAGTGAAGGGTTGGGGGCCGGCTATAATTCACCCCTCCACTTT. It is translated as CASSEGLGAGYNSPLHF.

The rearrangement joins TRBV27 to TRBJ2-1, with TRBD2 matching over 15 bases. Trimming removed 2 bases from V and 7 bases from J; junction bases left unmatched: 3. This CDR3 has 16 residues. The germline V gene encodes CDR1 MNHEY and CDR2 SMNVEV (reference sequence). In DNA, the CDR3 is TGTGCCAGCAGTTTAGGGGGACTAGCGGGGGGAAATGAGCAGTTCTTC. Translated: CASSLGGLAGGNEQFF.

The gene calls are TRBV7-8 and TRBJ2-7, with TRBD1 matching over 9 bases. CDR3 length: 16 amino acids. J gave up 4 bases and V 5 bases, and 12 bases lay outside the gene matches. Per germline, CDR1 SGHVS and CDR2 FQNEAQ. For the CDR3, the DNA is TGTGCCAGCAGCCTTCCCCGCGGGACAGGGTCTTACGAGCAGTACTTC. It codes for CASSLPRGTGSYEQYF.

The chain is built from TRBV5-1 and TRBJ1-5; 8 bases line up with TRBD1. After removal of 6 bases from V and 6 bases from J, the junction contained 11 bases not matched to a gene. The CDR3 runs to 15 residues. Germline CDR1 is SGHRS and CDR2 is YFSETQ. This CDR3 reads CASNQGQVACQPQHF. The CDR3 DNA reads as TGCGCCAGCAACCAGGGACAGGTTGCGTGTCAGCCCCAGCATTTT.

The V and J genes are TRBV27 and TRBJ2-7; 8 nucleotides agree with TRBD2. Germline CDR1 MNHEY, CDR2 SMNVEV (reference sequence). V gave up 7 bases and J gave up 2 bases; unmatched junction bases: 10. This CDR3 is built from 15 residues. As DNA, the CDR3 is TGTGCCAGCACCCTAGGCGGGGGGCAAACCTACGAGCAGTACTTC. It codes for CASTLGGGQTYEQYF.

The rearrangement joins TRBV14 to TRBJ2-7, with D maybe TRBD2 (5 bases). The CDR3 consists of 13 residues. Germline CDR1 SGHDN, CDR2 FVKESK. Trimming removed 3 bases from V and 7 bases from J, with 13 bases in between. The CDR3 protein is CASSHDGLGEQYF. CDR3 nucleotide sequence: TGTGCCAGCAGCCATGACGGACTGGGGGAGCAGTACTTC.

V gene TRBV9 combines with J gene TRBJ2-7, with 7 bases fitting TRBD1. CDR1 is SGDLS and CDR2 is YYNGEE in the germline V gene. CDR3 size: 14 residues. The trim removed 1 base at V and 3 bases at J, leaving 4 bases unmatched. The CDR3 DNA sequence: TGTGCCAGCAGCGTATCGGGACAGAACTACGAGCAGTACTTC. It is translated as CASSVSGQNYEQYF.